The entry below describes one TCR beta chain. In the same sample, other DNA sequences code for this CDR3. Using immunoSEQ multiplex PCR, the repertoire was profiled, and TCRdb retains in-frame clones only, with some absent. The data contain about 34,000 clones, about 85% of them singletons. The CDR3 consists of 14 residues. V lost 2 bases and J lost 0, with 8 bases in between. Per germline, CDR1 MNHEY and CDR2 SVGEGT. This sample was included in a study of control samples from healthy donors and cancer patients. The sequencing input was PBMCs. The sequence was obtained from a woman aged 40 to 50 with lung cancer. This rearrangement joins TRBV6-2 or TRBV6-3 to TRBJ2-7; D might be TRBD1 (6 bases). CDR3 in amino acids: CASSYGTNSYEQYF. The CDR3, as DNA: TGTGCCAGCAGTTACGGGACAAACTCCTACGAGCAGTACTTC.